These T cell receptor delta chains were read from a single sample in a study of Vδ1+ human thymocytes. TCRdb re-called the multiplex PCR reads via CATT. Altogether 45,000 to 60,000 delta-chain clones are present, approximately 16% being singletons, with the ten largest covering 0.5% to 0.55%. Sequencing was done on a sample of Vdelta1+ gamma-delta thymocytes from the thymus. These TCRs come from a boy less than two years old who had congenital heart surgery. CDR3s include the opening cysteine and the closing phenylalanine or tryptophan. D genes are given only for firm matches. Rows may omit the clone size; those that give it use once, few, many or a size class.

cdr3_length j_call v_call clone_size d_call cdr3_aa cdr3_nt
19 TRDJ1 TRDV1 . TRDD3 CALGDPLRYWGMYTDKLIF TGTGCTCTTGGGGACCCACTTCGGTACTGGGGGATGTACACCGATAAACTCATCTTT
19 TRDJ1 TRDV1 . . CALGEDPPAGDPYTDKLIF TGTGCTCTTGGGGAAGACCCTCCCGCGGGGGACCCGTACACCGATAAACTCATCTTT
22 TRDJ1 TRDV1 few TRDD3 CALGELYPLEDVWGKIRGKLIF TGTGCTCTTGGGGAACTCTATCCTTTGGAAGACGTCTGGGGGAAAATACGGGGTAAACTCATCTTT
16 TRDJ1 TRDV2 few TRDD3 CACDTNWGIQPDKLIF TGTGCCTGTGACACGAACTGGGGGATACAACCCGATAAACTCATCTTT
22 TRDJ1 TRDV1 . TRDD3 CALGGRPSHAPTGGYARDKLIF TGTGCTCTTGGGGGGCGGCCTTCTCACGCGCCTACTGGGGGATACGCTAGAGATAAACTCATCTTT
18 TRDJ1 TRDV1 . . CALGESLPWGTDTDKLIF TGTGCTCTTGGGGAATCCCTTCCTTGGGGGACCGACACCGATAAACTCATCTTT
23 TRDJ1 TRDV1 . . CALGAHRKPSYNPWGIYTDKLIF TGTGCTCTTGGGGCCCACCGTAAACCTTCCTACAACCCGTGGGGGATCTACACCGATAAACTCATCTTT
20 TRDJ1 TRDV1 . TRDD3 CALGERAPVLGDGRTDKLIF TGTGCTCTTGGGGAACGAGCCCCAGTACTGGGGGATGGGAGGACCGATAAACTCATCTTT
16 TRDJ1 TRDV1 . . CALGEPRRLYTDKLIF TGTGCTCTTGGGGAACCGAGACGCCTGTACACCGATAAACTCATCTTT
22 TRDJ2 TRDV1 . TRDD3 CALGEAPCWGYWRGCTMTQLFF TGTGCTCTTGGGGAAGCTCCTTGCTGGGGATACTGGAGGGGGTGCACTATGACACAACTCTTCTTT
18 TRDJ1 TRDV1 once TRDD3 CALGELKVLGDTCDKLIF TGTGCTCTTGGGGAACTCAAGGTACTGGGGGATACTTGCGATAAACTCATCTTT
17 TRDJ1 TRDV1 few . CALGELCGDGATDKLIF TGTGCTCTTGGGGAACTTTGTGGGGATGGAGCCACCGATAAACTCATCTTT
22 TRDJ1 TRDV1 . . CALGEALPRTFTGGTIPDKLIF TGTGCTCTTGGGGAGGCCCTTCCTAGGACCTTTACTGGGGGAACCATTCCCGATAAACTCATCTTT
15 TRDJ1 TRDV1 few . CALGGFFPYTDKLIF TGTGCTCTTGGGGGGTTCTTCCCGTACACCGATAAACTCATCTTT
17 TRDJ1 TRDV1 few . CALGERGCRGCPGKLIF TGTGCTCTTGGGGAACGGGGCTGCCGGGGATGCCCCGGTAAACTCATCTTT
15 TRDJ1 TRDV1 few . CALGELKALTDKLIF TGTGCTCTTGGGGAACTGAAGGCCCTGACCGATAAACTCATCTTT
16 TRDJ1 TRDV1 . . CALVGLRDVTTTGLIF TGTGCTCTTGTGGGGTTGCGAGACGTGACAACTACGGGGCTCATCTTT
18 TRDJ1 TRDV1 few . CALGELTQWSSYLPKLIF TGTGCTCTTGGGGAACTAACACAGTGGAGCTCCTACCTTCCTAAACTCATCTTT
24 TRDJ1 TRDV1 . TRDD3 CALGELAEWYWGYRGIKSTDKLIF TGTGCTCTTGGGGAACTGGCCGAATGGTACTGGGGATACCGGGGGATAAAGAGCACCGATAAACTCATCTTT
16 TRDJ1 TRDV1 few . CALGEHGYSFKGELIF TGTGCTCTTGGGGAACATGGCTACTCGTTCAAGGGGGAACTCATCTTT
16 TRDJ1 TRDV1 . . CALGEVRGRYTDKLIF TGTGCTCTTGGGGAAGTTAGGGGCCGGTACACCGATAAACTCATCTTT